The clone carrying this T cell receptor beta chain occurred many times. This entry comes from a study of identical twins. In TCRdb, the 5' RACE reads were re-called with MiXCR into one record per CDR3 protein. The sample yields under 800,000 distinct CDR3 sequences, less than 25% seen once. Trimming pared 0 bases from V and 5 bases from J, leaving 4 bases between. The CDR3 consists of 12 residues. From germline, CDR1 is MNHEY and CDR2 SVGAGI. Separately, the same data were catalogued under a study of T cells expressing NK-cell markers.

The sequence derives from a woman between 18 and 29 years old in good health. The sample taken for sequencing was PBMCs. The V call is TRBV6-5, the J call TRBJ1-2; D not certain. The CDR3 bases are TGTGCCAGCAGTTACTCAGGGTATGGCTACACCTTC. This translates into CASSYSGYGYTF.